These 8 T cell receptor beta chains came from one sample sequenced in a study of blood T cell repertoires in COVID-19. Produced via immunoSEQ multiplex PCR; TCRdb's table is partial and in-frame only. The sample has approximately 260,000 clones; approximately 84% are singletons. Sequencing used PBMCs or T cells enriched from blood (not recorded which). These receptors came from a man aged 50 or older who had recovered from COVID-19.

The chain recombines TRBV5-1 with TRBJ1-1; 9 nucleotides line up with TRBD1. The V gene's germline CDR1 is SGHRS and CDR2 YFSETQ. CDR3 size: 15 residues. V lost 4 bases to trimming and J lost 4 bases; unmatched junction nucleotides: 8. The CDR3 here is CASSIGQGMGTEAFF. DNA of the CDR3: TGCGCCAGCAGCATCGGACAGGGGATGGGCACTGAAGCTTTCTTT.

The chain links TRBV18 to TRBJ1-2, with TRBD1 matching over 8 bases. The junction had 7 bases not matched to a gene; V was cut back by 2 bases and J by 5 bases. The CDR3 runs 15 residues. Per the germline V gene, CDR1 is KGHSH and CDR2 is LQKENI. For the CDR3, the DNA is TGTGCCAGCTCACCAAGGGAGACAGGGGAGTATGGCTACACCTTC. It is translated as CASSPRETGEYGYTF.

V is TRBV9 and J is TRBJ2-7, with TRBD1 identical over 9 bases. Germline V gene data show CDR1 as SGDLS and CDR2 as YYNGEE. V shed 3 bases and J 1 base; nucleotides not matched to a gene: 8. This CDR3 has 16 amino acids. The CDR3 here is CASSGGGGQGSYEQYF. Here the CDR3 DNA reads TGTGCCAGCAGCGGAGGGGGGGGACAGGGATCCTACGAGCAGTACTTC.

The J gene is TRBJ2-5, the V gene TRBV4-2; the match to TRBD1 covers 10 bases. The CDR3 covers 17 residues. The ends lost 1 base at V and 5 bases at J; junction bases unmatched: 10. Germline CDR1 LGHNA, CDR2 YNFKEQ. CDR3 bases: TGTGCCAGCAGCCAAGCCGGGGGGGACAGGGGTGTTGAGACCCAGTACTTC. This encodes CASSQAGGDRGVETQYF.

The chain is built from TRBV2 and TRBJ1-3; D perhaps matches TRBD1 (5 bases). V lost 6 bases and J lost 3, with 9 bases in between. The V gene's germline CDR1 is SNHLY and CDR2 FYNNEI. CDR3 length equals 13 residues. The chain's CDR3 is CASSGDFGNTIYF. The CDR3, as DNA: TGTGCCAGCAGCGGGGACTTTGGAAACACCATATATTTT. The whole variable domain, remainder taken from reference TRBV2 and TRBJ1-3, is EPEVTQTPSHQVTQMGQEVILRCVPISNHLYFYWYRQILGQKVEFLVSFYNNEISEKSEIFDDQFSVERPDGSNFTLKIRSTKLEDSAMYFCASSGDFGNTIYFGEGSWLTVV.

CDR3 coding DNA: TGTGCCAGCCGGGCCCCCGGCGGGACTGGAAACACCATATATTTT. It encodes CASRAPGGTGNTIYF. The chain employs TRBV6-5 and TRBJ1-3; D gene uncertain. Germline CDR1 MNHEY, CDR2 SVGAGI. The CDR3 has 15 residues. With 8 bases removed from V and 2 bases from J, the gap between germline ends came to 16 bases.

The sample holds a few counts of this clone. The rearrangement joins TRBV2 to TRBJ2-7; 10 nucleotides agree with TRBD2. Germline V gene data show CDR1 as SNHLY and CDR2 as FYNNEI. Germline trimming cut 7 bases from V and 0 bases from J; bases unmatched to any gene: 3. This CDR3 is built from 14 residues. CDR3 protein: CASTGLAVSYEQYF. Written as DNA, the CDR3 is TGTGCCAGCACCGGACTAGCGGTCTCCTACGAGCAGTACTTC.

V and J are TRBV19 and TRBJ1-5; possibly TRBD1 for D (5 bases). The V and J ends lost 7 bases and 0 bases respectively, with 16 bases between them. The CDR3 totals 16 residues. Germline CDR1 and CDR2: LNHDA and SQIVND (reference sequence). The CDR3 DNA reads TGTGCCAGTAAAAAGGGGAACTCGTATAGCAATCAGCCCCAGCATTTT. The encoded protein is CASKKGNSYSNQPQHF.